This T cell receptor beta chain came from a study of cytomegalovirus exposure and HLA in healthy donors. Generated by immunoSEQ multiplex PCR, the TCRdb table keeps only in-frame clones and is missing some. The data hold roughly 70,000 clones, with about 97% observed a single time. J lost 10 bases, V lost 4 bases, and 12 bases had no gene match. The CDR3 sequence is 15 residues long. CDR1 and CDR2 (germline): KGHSH, LQKENI. The TCR comes from a young woman in good health and CMV-seropositive. Sequences were obtained from PBMCs. This rearrangement joins TRBV18 to TRBJ2-1, with 8 bases lining up with TRBD2. The CDR3 loop is CASSRASGRLHEQFF. Written as DNA, the CDR3 is TGTGCCAGCTCACGAGCCAGCGGGAGACTTCACGAGCAGTTCTTC. Combining the CDR3 with reference TRBV18 and TRBJ2-1 gives the whole variable domain NAGVMQNPRHLVRRRGQEARLRCSPMKGHSHVYWYRQLPEEGLKFMVYLQKENIIDESGMPKERFSAEFPKEGPSILRIQQVVRGDSAAYFCASSRASGRLHEQFFGPGTRLTVL.